This is a list of T cell receptor beta chains from one sample in a study of cytomegalovirus exposure and HLA in healthy donors. Using immunoSEQ multiplex PCR, the repertoire was profiled, and TCRdb retains in-frame clones only, with some absent. The data contain roughly 170,000 clones, under 85% of them seen just once; the ten biggest clones take up 1.5% to 2%. The specimen was PBMCs. All receptors derive from a woman between 25 and 40 years old in good health and CMV-seronegative. The CDR3 runs from the conserved cysteine through the conserved F or W. The order of the fields is CDR3 length, D gene, clone size, V gene, J gene, CDR3 DNA, CDR3 protein. D genes are given only for firm matches. Clone size is given for some rows only: seen once, a few or many times, or a class if the clone is expanded.

13	-	-	TRBV11-3	TRBJ1-1	TGTGCCAGCAGTTCCCTCGGGGACACTGAAGCTTTCTTT	CASSSLGDTEAFF
13	-	-	TRBV28	TRBJ2-3	TGTGCCAGCAGTACCGCAGAGGGTGATACGCAGTATTTT	CASSTAEGDTQYF
14	TRBD1	-	TRBV15	TRBJ2-3	TGTGCCACCAAGGTCAGGGGGAGCACAGATACGCAGTATTTT	CATKVRGSTDTQYF
13	TRBD1	-	TRBV2	TRBJ1-6	TGTGCCACCGACAGGGGGCGAAATTCACCCCTCCACTTT	CATDRGRNSPLHF
14	-	-	TRBV4-2	TRBJ1-1	TGTGCCAGCAGCCAAGATAGGGGGAACACTGAAGCTTTCTTT	CASSQDRGNTEAFF
15	TRBD1	once	TRBV15	TRBJ1-1	TGTGCCACCAGCTCCTGGACAGGGAAGAACACTGAAGCTTTCTTT	CATSSWTGKNTEAFF
15	-	once	TRBV2	TRBJ2-3	TGTGCCAGCAGTGAATTGGGGGGTAGCACAGATACGCAGTATTTT	CASSELGGSTDTQYF
15	-	-	TRBV27	TRBJ1-3	TGTGCCAGCAGCGCAACTACGACCTCTGGAAACACCATATATTTT	CASSATTTSGNTIYF
14	-	-	TRBV6-1	TRBJ2-1	TGTGCCAGCAGTGAATCCTCCCCGTACAATGAGCAGTTCTTC	CASSESSPYNEQFF
14	-	-	TRBV7-8	TRBJ1-2	TGTGCCAGCAGCTTAGCGCAGGGCCTCTATGGCTACACCTTC	CASSLAQGLYGYTF
14	-	-	TRBV4-1	TRBJ2-4	TGCGCCAGCAGCCACCGAGGGCCCGGGAACATTCAGTACTTC	CASSHRGPGNIQYF
15	TRBD2	-	TRBV6-6	TRBJ2-1	TGTGCCAGCAGCGAGACTAGCGGGGGCTACAATGAGCAGTTCTTC	CASSETSGGYNEQFF
15	-	-	TRBV7-3	TRBJ1-2	TGTGCCAGCAGCCGAGGGGGGGCGGCAGGTGATGGCTACACCTTC	CASSRGGAAGDGYTF
14	-	-	TRBV6-1	TRBJ1-2	TGTGCCAGCAGTGAATCTCTTCCTAACTATGGCTACACCTTC	CASSESLPNYGYTF
15	TRBD1	-	TRBV7-3	TRBJ2-1	TGTGCCAGCAGCTTGACAGGGAGCTCCTACAATGAGCAGTTCTTC	CASSLTGSSYNEQFF
16	-	-	TRBV5-5	TRBJ2-6	TGTGCCAGCAGCTTGTGGGGGGACTCTGGGGCCAACGTCCTGACTTTC	CASSLWGDSGANVLTF
16	TRBD1	-	TRBV9	TRBJ1-3	TGTGCCAGCAGCGCGACAGGGAAGCTTTCTGGAAACACCATATATTTT	CASSATGKLSGNTIYF
16	TRBD1	once	TRBV5-1	TRBJ2-3	TGCGCCAGCAGCTTGTTTCCGGGACAGGGGAAAAATACGCAGTATTTT	CASSLFPGQGKNTQYF
11	-	-	TRBV30	TRBJ2-7	TGTGCCTGGGGCGGATCTTACGAGCAGTACTTC	CAWGGSYEQYF
17	TRBD1	few	TRBV10-3	TRBJ2-6	TGTGCCATCAGGAGGACAGGGGCCACCTCTGGGGCCAACGTCCTGACTTTC	CAIRRTGATSGANVLTF
16	-	-	TRBV4-2	TRBJ1-3	TGTGCCAGCAGCCAAGCCCCGCGGGGGTCTGGAAACACCATATATTTT	CASSQAPRGSGNTIYF
17	TRBD1	-	TRBV4-1	TRBJ2-7	TGCGCCAGCAGCCAAGTTGGCCGGGACAGGGGAACCGCGGAGCAGTACTTC	CASSQVGRDRGTAEQYF
14	TRBD1	-	TRBV6-1	TRBJ1-1	TGTGCCAGCAGCCGACAGGGGATGAACACTGAAGCTTTCTTT	CASSRQGMNTEAFF
14	-	-	TRBV7-2	TRBJ1-2	TGTGCCAGCAGCTTAGCGGCAGCGAGTAGTGGCTACACCTTC	CASSLAAASSGYTF
14	TRBD1	-	TRBV19	TRBJ1-3	TGTGCCAGTAGTGTTACAGGGGTTGGAAACACCATATATTTT	CASSVTGVGNTIYF
17	TRBD2	-	TRBV9	TRBJ2-7	TGTGCCAGCAGCGTAGGTAGCGGGGGTGCGAGCTCCTACGAGCAGTACTTC	CASSVGSGGASSYEQYF
14	TRBD2	-	TRBV5-6	TRBJ2-7	TGTGCCAGCAGCTTACTAGCGGGGGACTACGAGCAGTACTTC	CASSLLAGDYEQYF
13	-	-	TRBV29-1	TRBJ2-1	TGCAGCGTTACCCGGGACCAAGCGGGTGAGCAGTTCTTC	CSVTRDQAGEQFF
14	TRBD1	-	TRBV27	TRBJ2-5	TGTGCCAGCAGTTTAGTGGGACAGGGGGAGACCCAGTACTTC	CASSLVGQGETQYF
16	-	-	TRBV28	TRBJ1-3	TGTGCCAGCAGTTTCTCAGGTACTCACTCTGGAAACACCATATATTTT	CASSFSGTHSGNTIYF
14	-	-	TRBV7-9	TRBJ1-4	TGTGCCAGCAGCTCCACAGGGAAGGGAGAAAAACTGTTTTTT	CASSSTGKGEKLFF
15	-	-	TRBV6-5	TRBJ1-2	TGTGCCAGCAGTTACGCGAGGGTATCCACCTATGGCTACACCTTC	CASSYARVSTYGYTF
15	-	-	TRBV7-8	TRBJ2-2	TGTGCCAGCAGCCGACTAGAATTCAGCACCGGGGAGCTGTTTTTT	CASSRLEFSTGELFF
16	TRBD1	-	TRBV7-3	TRBJ2-2	TGTGCCAGCAGCTTACCGACAGGGGCTAACACCGGGGAGCTGTTTTTT	CASSLPTGANTGELFF
16	TRBD2	-	TRBV12-5	TRBJ2-3	TGTGCTAGTGGTTTGTCCTCGGGAGGGAGCACAGATACGCAGTATTTT	CASGLSSGGSTDTQYF
12	-	-	TRBV30	TRBJ2-7	TGTGCCTGGAGTCCGGGAACCCACGAGCAGTACTTC	CAWSPGTHEQYF